Below, 10 T cell receptor beta chains from the same sample are listed, as sequenced in a study of CD8+CD57+ T cells in acquired aplastic anemia. The template used for profiling TCR beta VDJ and CDR3 was genomic DNA. Using its own MiXCR run on the reads, TCRdb lists one record per CDR3 protein. This table has about 190,000 distinct CDR3 sequences, about 53% appearing once. The specimen was sorted CD4+, CD8+, or CD8+CD57+ T cells (not recorded which) from PBMCs. Receptor source: a human donor in good health, serving as a control.

This sequence joins TRBV5-1 and TRBJ1-2; 8 nucleotides match TRBD1. The CDR3 length is 14 residues. Germline CDR1 reads SGHRS; CDR2 reads YFSETQ. Trimming removed 0 bases from V and 8 bases from J; junction bases left unmatched: 6. The CDR3 DNA sequence: TGCGCCAGCAGCTTGGCCTGGACAGGGCCCGGCTACACCTTC. It yields the protein CASSLAWTGPGYTF.

Regarding this clonotype: A junction boundary mismatches the germline segment, possibly from a read error. This sequence joins TRBV7-2 and TRBJ1-1; tentative D call: TRBD1 (5 bases). This CDR3 spans 17 amino acids. Germline V CDR1 and CDR2: SGHTA, FQGNSA. CDR3 region: CASSQDRPRGVNAEAFF. The DNA of the CDR3 is TGCGCCAGCAGCCAAGATCGTCCTAGAGGGGTGAACGCTGAAGCTTTCTTT.

At least ten counts were recorded for this clonotype. The CDR3: CASSLGGGGGTEAFF. The CDR3 DNA is TGTGCCAGCAGTTTGGGAGGGGGCGGAGGTACTGAAGCTTTCTTT. The chain carries TRBV28 and TRBJ1-1; 7 positions agree with TRBD1. Germline assignment: CDR1 MDHEN and CDR2 SYDVKM. V lost 3 bases to trimming and J lost 5 bases; unmatched junction nucleotides: 9. The CDR3 sequence is 15 residues long.

In the case of this clonotype: Because the CDR3 is missing its conserved closing phenylalanine or tryptophan, this is likely a read error. It is unclear where the CDR3 begins or ends on the DNA, so no DNA is shown, and the CDR3 is as TCRdb lists it. The chain couples TRBV10-3 to TRBJ2-3. The CDR3 is 13 amino acids in total, end residues counted. The germline CDR1 and CDR2 sequences are ENHRY and SYGVKD. CDR3: CAISESRTDTRYS.

This clonotype was seen many times. The rearrangement joins TRBV25-1 to TRBJ1-1; D not resolved. Germline V gene data show CDR1 as MGHDK and CDR2 as SYGVNS. The CDR3 runs to 14 residues. Trimming shortened V by 3 bases and J by 3 bases, and 11 bases separated the two germline ends. The CDR3 sequence: CASSDFHRDTEAFF. CDR3 sequence (DNA): TGTGCCAGCAGTGATTTCCACCGGGACACTGAAGCTTTCTTT.

Only a few counts were recorded for this clonotype. The V gene is TRBV15, the J gene TRBJ1-1; D uncertain. Germline CDR1 LNHNV, CDR2 YYDKDF (reference sequence). V shed 0 bases and J shed 4 bases, with 9 bases lying between them. CDR3 length: 14 residues. CDR3 loop: CATSRDQGSTEAFF. The CDR3 nucleotides read TGTGCCACCAGCAGAGATCAAGGGAGCACTGAAGCTTTCTTT.

The rearrangement joins TRBV20-1 to TRBJ2-3; D is perhaps TRBD2 (5 bases). Germline V lookup: CDR1 DFQATT, CDR2 SNEGSKA (reference sequence). CDR3 size: 13 residues. The CDR3: CSKTTYSTDTQYF. The CDR3 bases are TGCAGCAAGACTACATATAGCACAGATACGCAGTATTTT.

The chain joins TRBV11-2 to TRBJ2-7; 9 positions match TRBD1. Germline V gene lookup returns CDR1 SGHAT and CDR2 FQNNGV. The length of the CDR3 is 14 residues. Unmatched junction bases numbered 9, after V lost 6 bases and J lost 6 bases. The CDR3 DNA reads as TGTGCCAGCAGACACGGGACAGGGTCTCTCGAGCAGTACTTC. Residues: CASRHGTGSLEQYF.

Comment on this clonotype: The CDR3 end shows no conserved phenylalanine or tryptophan, and so a read error is likely. This chain connects TRBV2 to TRBJ2-1; D might be TRBD2 (6 bases). The CDR3 consists of 14 residues. From germline, CDR1 is SNHLY and CDR2 FYNNEI. V lost 7 bases and J lost 4, with 14 bases in between. CDR3 amino acids: CASTRTTLYNEQFL. CDR3 DNA: TGTGCCAGCACCCGGACTACACTTTACAATGAGCAGTTCCTC.

The table lists this clonotype with a few counts. The CDR3 loop is CASSAGGNSPLHF. The DNA for the CDR3 is TGTGCCAGCAGCGCTGGGGGTAATTCACCCCTCCACTTT. V usage is TRBV9 and J usage is TRBJ1-6; D may be TRBD1 (5 bases). This CDR3 is 13 amino acids long. Per germline, CDR1 SGDLS and CDR2 YYNGEE. Between the trimmed V and J ends, which lost 3 bases and 6 bases, there was a span of 7 bases.